The 25 T cell receptor beta chains in this list originate from one sample, sequenced in a study of early T cells in non-severe SARS-CoV-2 infection. One entry per CDR3 protein, called by TCRdb with MiXCR from the 5' RACE reads. The sample carries tens of thousands of distinct CDR3 sequences, about 10% recorded once. Material: whole blood, obtained at baseline. These receptors all stem from an adult who was a healthcare worker with PCR-confirmed SARS-CoV-2 infection or an uninfected control (not recorded which).

Ten or more counts support this clonotype. The chain is built from TRBV3-1 and TRBJ1-2; D is perhaps TRBD1 (6 bases). The CDR3 spans 14 residues. V was shortened by 3 bases and J by 1 base, with 9 bases between the two germline ends. In germline, CDR1 is LGHDT, CDR2 YNNKEL (reference sequence). CDR3 amino acids: CASSHRGLNYGYTF. DNA for the CDR3: TGTGCCAGCAGCCACAGGGGCCTTAACTATGGCTACACCTTC. Full variable domain (missing parts from reference TRBV3-1 and TRBJ1-2): DTAVSQTPKYLVTQMGNDKSIKCEQNLGHDTMYWYKQDSKKFLKIMFSYNNKELIINETVPNRFSPKSPDKAHLNLHINSLELGDSAVYFCASSHRGLNYGYTFGSGTRLTVV.

A remark on this clonotype: This may be a read error, as it is one base from a much larger clone. The chain links TRBV6-4 to TRBJ2-4; D not resolved. The CDR3 is 15 residues long. Germline V gene data show CDR1 as MRHNA and CDR2 as SNTAGT. The germline V and J ends were trimmed by 5 bases and 8 bases, with 19 bases remaining between them. This CDR3 is CASSNSSSSGDIQYF. CDR3 DNA: TGTGCCAGCAGTAACAGTAGTAGTTCTGGGGACATTCAGTACTTC.

In its sample, this clonotype was seen many times. The chain joins TRBV6-6 to TRBJ1-2; TRBD1 matches 7 bases. The germline V gene encodes CDR1 MNHNY and CDR2 SVGAGI (reference sequence). The CDR3 is 15 residues long. J gave up 5 bases and V 2 bases, and 8 bases lay outside the gene matches. The CDR3 coding sequence is TGTGCCAGCAGTTACCGACAGGGAACTTGGTATGGCTACACCTTC. Its protein product is CASSYRQGTWYGYTF.

In its sample, this clonotype was seen a few times. This CDR3 is CASSYGDSPGETQYF. The CDR3 coding sequence is TGTGCCAGCAGTTACGGGGACAGTCCAGGAGAGACCCAGTACTTC. This sequence joins TRBV6-5 and TRBJ2-5; 7 nucleotides align to TRBD1. CDR1 is MNHEY, CDR2 SVGAGI, per germline. V was clipped by 2 bases and J by 4 bases; unmatched bases: 7. The CDR3 has 15 amino acids.

This clonotype has a count of ten or more. The chain joins TRBV12-3 or TRBV12-4 to TRBJ2-5; 9 nucleotides agree with TRBD1. This CDR3 region has 16 residues. J gave up 2 bases and V 4 bases, and 8 bases lay outside the gene matches. The CDR3 nucleotides are TGTGCCAGCAGTTCCGGGACAGGGCTGAGACAAGAGACCCAGTACTTC. Translating it yields CASSSGTGLRQETQYF.

This clonotype was seen only a few times. This sequence joins TRBV7-9 and TRBJ1-1; TRBD1 agrees at 8 bases. The CDR3 spans 13 residues. Losses at the gene ends were 4 bases for V and 6 bases for J; bases not matched to a gene: 4. Germline V gene data show CDR1 as SEHNR and CDR2 as FQNEAQ (reference sequence). The CDR3 loop reads CASSSTGGSEAFF. The CDR3 DNA follows: TGTGCCAGCAGCTCAACAGGGGGTTCTGAAGCTTTCTTT.

The chain carries TRBV7-3 and TRBJ2-5; 8 nucleotides agree with TRBD2. J gave up 5 bases and V 4 bases, and 9 bases lay outside the gene matches. Germline CDR1 and CDR2: SGHTA and FQGTGA. The CDR3 is 15 residues long. CDR3 sequence reads: CASSSTGLAGETQYF. CDR3 DNA: TGTGCCAGCAGCTCCACAGGACTAGCTGGGGAGACCCAGTACTTC.

This clonotype was found a few times. The CDR3 is CASSIGQSTGELFF. In DNA form, the CDR3 reads TGTGCCAGCAGCATCGGACAGAGCACCGGGGAGCTGTTTTTT. The rearrangement links TRBV7-3 to TRBJ2-2; D might be TRBD1 (6 bases). This CDR3 spans 14 amino acids. In germline, CDR1 is SGHTA, CDR2 FQGTGA. Trimming left V 5 bases short and J 4 bases short, with 11 bases between.

This clonotype was detected a few times. The chain has TRBV5-1 and TRBJ2-1, with 16 positions matching TRBD2. V lost 4 bases and J lost 6; bases outside the gene matches: 7. The CDR3 covers 17 residues. From germline, CDR1 is SGHRS and CDR2 YFSETQ. The CDR3 bases are TGCGCCAGCAGCCCAGGGACTAGCGGGGGGGCGTTCAATGAGCAGTTCTTC. Protein: CASSPGTSGGAFNEQFF.

This clonotype was observed many times. The chain couples TRBV20-1 to TRBJ1-3; D uncertain. V was pared by 1 base and J by 0 bases, with 7 bases between. CDR3 length: 14 residues. Per germline, CDR1 DFQATT and CDR2 SNEGSKA (reference sequence). Here the CDR3 reads CSARASASGNTIYF. The CDR3, as DNA: TGCAGTGCTAGAGCATCAGCCTCTGGAAACACCATATATTTT.

This clonotype showed up just a few times. The CDR3 loop reads CASSPLDRGQFF. CDR3 in DNA: TGTGCCAGCTCACCTCTGGATAGGGGGCAGTTCTTC. The V call is TRBV18, the J call TRBJ2-1; tentative D call: TRBD1 (5 bases). CDR1 KGHSH and CDR2 LQKENI come from the germline V gene. V was pared by 3 bases and J by 12 bases, with 12 bases between. The CDR3 is made up of 12 amino acids.

Ten or more counts support this clonotype. V gene TRBV4-1 combines with J gene TRBJ2-7; D assignment may be TRBD1 or TRBD2 (5 bases each). The V end lost 3 bases, the J end lost 7 bases, and 16 bases lay between the germline ends. The CDR3 consists of 14 residues. The germline V gene encodes CDR1 MGHRA and CDR2 YSYEKL. CDR3 DNA: TGCGCCAGCAGCCAGAGTATGGGACCCGGAGAGCAGTACTTC. Translation: CASSQSMGPGEQYF.

This clonotype has just a few counts. The rearrangement joins TRBV6-1 to TRBJ2-7; 7 bases are shared with TRBD2. The CDR3 runs 14 residues. J was trimmed by 7 bases and V by 5 bases; bases with no gene match: 11. The germline V gene has CDR1 MNHNS and CDR2 SASEGT. The CDR3 loop reads CASSSGEGFLEQYF. The CDR3 coding sequence is TGTGCCAGCAGTTCTGGGGAGGGTTTTCTAGAGCAGTACTTC.

The rearrangement joins TRBV11-2 to TRBJ2-5, with D possibly matching TRBD1 (6 bases). Between the trimmed V and J ends, which lost 0 bases and 4 bases, there was a span of 12 bases. This CDR3 region has 15 residues. Germline V gene lookup returns CDR1 SGHAT and CDR2 FQNNGV. For the CDR3, the DNA is TGTGCCAGCAGCTTAGAAGCGCTAGGGGGAGAGACCCAGTACTTC. As protein: CASSLEALGGETQYF.

The chain links TRBV11-2 to TRBJ1-3; D remains unclear. Germline CDR1 reads SGHAT; CDR2 reads FQNNGV. The V gene lost 0 bases and the J gene lost 8 bases, with 5 bases spanning the gap. This CDR3 is built from 12 residues. DNA for the CDR3: TGTGCCAGCAGCTTAGAACGGGACACCATATATTTT. Translated, it gives CASSLERDTIYF.

This chain uses TRBV7-2 with TRBJ2-2; D is possibly TRBD1 (5 bases). CDR3 size: 14 residues. V lost 6 bases to trimming and J lost 2 bases, with 10 bases between them. The germline V gene has CDR1 SGHTA and CDR2 FQGNSA. Here the CDR3 reads CASRPRANTGELFF. The CDR3, as DNA: TGTGCCAGCAGGCCCAGGGCTAACACCGGGGAGCTGTTTTTT.

The chain combines TRBV7-9 with TRBJ2-7, with 11 bases fitting TRBD2. Trimming removed 5 bases from V and 2 bases from J; junction bases left unmatched: 8. Germline CDR1 SEHNR, CDR2 FQNEAQ (reference sequence). The CDR3 covers 16 residues. CDR3 sequence reads: CASSRFSGRAPYEQYF. The DNA of the CDR3 is TGTGCCAGCAGCCGGTTTAGCGGGAGGGCACCCTACGAGCAGTACTTC. Full variable domain (outside the CDR3, taken from reference TRBV7-9 and TRBJ2-7): DTGVSQNPRHKITKRGQNVTFRCDPISEHNRLYWYRQTLGQGPEFLTYFQNEAQLEKSRLLSDRFSAERPKGSFSTLEIQRTEQGDSAMYLCASSRFSGRAPYEQYFGPGTRLTVT.

This sequence joins TRBV7-9 and TRBJ2-1, with D unclear. Germline loops: CDR1 SEHNR, CDR2 FQNEAQ (reference sequence). The CDR3 is 15 residues long. The ends were cut back, 3 bases at V and 9 bases at J, with 18 bases in the middle. The DNA for the CDR3 is TGTGCCAGCAGCTTTTCCCCTAGTCCGTCTGGTGAGCAGTTCTTC. Translating gives CASSFSPSPSGEQFF. Combining the CDR3 with reference TRBV7-9 and TRBJ2-1 gives the whole variable domain DTGVSQNPRHKITKRGQNVTFRCDPISEHNRLYWYRQTLGQGPEFLTYFQNEAQLEKSRLLSDRFSAERPKGSFSTLEIQRTEQGDSAMYLCASSFSPSPSGEQFFGPGTRLTVL.

The chain has TRBV4-1 and TRBJ1-4; 7 positions agree with TRBD1. The CDR3 is made up of 18 amino acids. After removal of 0 bases from V and 6 bases from J, the junction contained 13 bases not matched to a gene. The germline V gene has CDR1 MGHRA and CDR2 YSYEKL. CDR3 amino acids: CASSQEELQGRWDEKLFF. CDR3 DNA: TGCGCCAGCAGCCAAGAAGAACTACAGGGGCGCTGGGATGAAAAACTGTTTTTT.

This clonotype was seen ten or more times. The rearrangement links TRBV14 to TRBJ1-2; 11 bases are a match to TRBD1. This CDR3 is built from 14 residues. With V trimmed by 6 bases and J by 8 bases, 8 bases remained unmatched. In germline, CDR1 is SGHDN, CDR2 FVKESK. CDR3 loop: CASSWSGTGGGYTF. CDR3 DNA sequence: TGTGCCAGCAGTTGGTCCGGGACAGGGGGAGGCTACACCTTC. Full variable domain (remainder filled in from reference TRBV14 and TRBJ1-2): EAGVTQFPSHSVIEKGQTVTLRCDPISGHDNLYWYRRVMGKEIKFLLHFVKESKQDESGMPNNRFLAERTGGTYSTLKVQPAELEDSGVYFCASSWSGTGGGYTFGSGTRLTVV.

This clonotype was seen many times. The rearrangement links TRBV2 to TRBJ2-1; 11 bases are a match to TRBD2. The CDR3 is made up of 16 amino acids. Germline CDR1 SNHLY, CDR2 FYNNEI. J was trimmed by 6 bases and V by 1 base; bases with no gene match: 5. CDR3 region: CASSEGGLAESNEQFF. CDR3 nucleotide sequence: TGTGCCAGCAGTGAAGGGGGACTAGCGGAGTCCAATGAGCAGTTCTTC.

This clonotype was seen more than once but under ten times. The V call is TRBV18, the J call TRBJ2-1; D is possibly TRBD1 or TRBD2 (5 bases each). The V gene lost 8 bases and the J gene lost 7 bases, with 15 bases spanning the gap. This CDR3 region has 13 residues. Germline CDR1 KGHSH, CDR2 LQKENI. The CDR3 region has the DNA TGTGCCAGCCGAGGGGACGGATGGAATGAGCAGTTCTTC. Translated: CASRGDGWNEQFF.

This clonotype has just a few counts. The chain couples TRBV7-9 to TRBJ2-5; tentative D call: TRBD1 (6 bases). V was trimmed by 5 bases and J by 1 base, leaving 17 bases between them. Germline V gene lookup returns CDR1 SEHNR and CDR2 FQNEAQ (reference sequence). The CDR3 spans 16 residues. The CDR3 loop reads CASSTRQAASQETQYF. CDR3 in DNA: TGTGCCAGCAGCACCCGACAGGCAGCTTCCCAAGAGACCCAGTACTTC.

This clonotype was recorded many times. As DNA, the CDR3 is TGTGCCAGAAGCTTCAAAGTGTTCGGGGAGCTGTTTTTT. It codes for CARSFKVFGELFF. This chain connects TRBV5-3 to TRBJ2-2, with no clear D. TRBV5-3 qualifies as an ORF whose function is uncertain. The CDR3 sequence is 13 residues long. Trimming took 2 bases from V and 7 from J, leaving 9 bases between them.

The chain joins TRBV6-6 to TRBJ1-4; D perhaps matches TRBD1 (5 bases). Germline V gene data show CDR1 as MNHNY and CDR2 as SVGAGI (reference sequence). The CDR3 has 15 amino acids. V lost 0 bases and J lost 8, with 13 bases in between. CDR3 sequence (DNA): TGTGCCAGCAGTTACTCCTCGGGACTTAACGAAAAACTGTTTTTT. Its protein is CASSYSSGLNEKLFF.